Sequencing of this T cell receptor beta chain was carried out in a study of Ad26.COV2.S vaccination and SARS-CoV-2 variants. Documented treatment: 19 received Ad26.COV2.S at low or high dose, single or two shots; 5 received placebo; per-sample allocation not given. Collection of samples fell on day 63 after the first vaccine or placebo injection. Boston hosted the donor, who was an adult aged 18-55 years. Generated by immunoSEQ multiplex PCR, the TCRdb table keeps only in-frame clones and is missing some. The table records about 680,000 clones, around 92% of them present only once. Germline V CDR1 and CDR2: SGHRS, YFSETQ. V lost 1 base and J lost 2, with 12 bases in between. This CDR3 is 15 amino acids long.

The gene calls are TRBV5-1 and TRBJ1-1; D uncertain. The sequence was obtained from a person aged 18 to 65 who received the Ad26.COV2.S COVID-19 vaccine or a placebo. Sequenced here: peripheral blood, sampled in a trial of Ad26.COV2.S vaccine versus placebo. This CDR3 is CASSLWETPNTEAFF. CDR3 in DNA: TGCGCCAGCAGCTTGTGGGAGACCCCAAACACTGAAGCTTTCTTT.